One sample yielded the 26 T cell receptor beta chains listed below, sequenced in a study of control samples from healthy donors and cancer patients. This table comes from immunoSEQ multiplex PCR, and its TCRdb copy is limited to in-frame clones, with some not included. This repertoire shows 390,000 or so clones, around 90% found once; its top ten account for around 6.4%. The sample consisted of PBMCs. These receptor sequences come from a man aged 35-49 years with head and neck cancer.

The chain links TRBV28 to TRBJ2-7, with 10 positions matching TRBD2. The CDR3 totals 17 residues. V was clipped by 6 bases and J by 6 bases; unmatched bases: 17. Germline loops: CDR1 MDHEN, CDR2 SYDVKM. The DNA of the CDR3 is TGTGCCAGCAGCATACGAGGTAGCGGGAGGCCCCTGGTCGAGCAGTACTTC. Encoded protein: CASSIRGSGRPLVEQYF.

V and J are TRBV5-4 and TRBJ1-1, with 7 positions matching TRBD1. CDR3 length: 16 amino acids. Germline CDR1 and CDR2: SGHNT and YYREEE (reference sequence). V lost 4 bases, J lost 4 bases, and 13 bases stayed unmatched. The CDR3 nucleotides are TGTGCCAGCAGCCATCGGGACAGACTCACGGGCACTGAAGCTTTCTTT. Protein: CASSHRDRLTGTEAFF.

This sequence joins TRBV11-2 and TRBJ1-6; D not resolved. V was pared by 6 bases and J by 5 bases, with 14 bases between. Germline V CDR1 and CDR2: SGHAT, FQNNGV. There are 15 residues in the CDR3. This CDR3 reads CASRLALQNNSPLHF. In nucleotides, the CDR3 is TGTGCCAGCAGGCTTGCCCTCCAAAATAATTCACCCCTCCACTTT.

The V gene is TRBV10-3, the J gene TRBJ2-5; possibly TRBD1 for D (5 bases). Deletions cut 10 bases from V and 3 bases from J, with 12 bases between. This CDR3 is 12 amino acids long. Germline CDR1 and CDR2: ENHRY and SYGVKD. The CDR3 loop reads CASRGREETQYF. The CDR3 nucleotides read TGTGCCAGTAGGGGAAGAGAAGAGACCCAGTACTTC.

The chain links TRBV28 to TRBJ2-7; possible D gene TRBD2, 6 bases. The germline CDR1 and CDR2 sequences are MDHEN and SYDVKM. CDR3 length: 14 residues. The V end lost 6 bases, the J end lost 6 bases, and 18 bases lay between the germline ends. The CDR3 DNA is TGTGCCAGCAGGCCCCCCGGGGGAATGATCGAGCAGTACTTC. Residues: CASRPPGGMIEQYF. The full variable domain, in which reference TRBV28 and TRBJ2-7 provide the parts outside the CDR3, is DVKVTQSSRYLVKRTGEKVFLECVQDMDHENMFWYRQDPGLGLRLIYFSYDVKMKEKGDIPEGYSVSREKKERFSLILESASTNQTSMYLCASRPPGGMIEQYFGPGTRLTVT.

CDR3 region: CASSSSGTGGVHEQYF. CDR3 nucleotides: TGTGCCAGCAGTTCATCCGGGACAGGGGGCGTCCACGAGCAGTACTTC. The chain couples TRBV27 to TRBJ2-7, with TRBD1 identical over 12 bases. Germline V gene lookup returns CDR1 MNHEY and CDR2 SMNVEV (reference sequence). The length of the CDR3 is 16 residues. V gave up 4 bases and J gave up 5 bases; unmatched junction bases: 9.

In regard to this clone: The junction departs from the called germline gene at one end, perhaps through a read error. The rearrangement links TRBV20-1 to TRBJ2-5; TRBD2 matches 11 bases. The germline V gene encodes CDR1 DFQATT and CDR2 SNEGSKA (reference sequence). The CDR3 sequence is 18 residues long. CDR3 amino acids: CSTSGGSSGGHPQETQYF. In DNA form, the CDR3 reads TGCAGTACTAGTGGTGGGTCTAGCGGGGGGCATCCCCAAGAGACCCAGTACTTC.

The sample holds one count of this clone. The sample contains more than one DNA sequence encoding this CDR3. The chain combines TRBV11-2 with TRBJ1-6, with D hard to call. Germline loops: CDR1 SGHAT, CDR2 FQNNGV. The CDR3 runs 14 residues. V was clipped by 1 base and J by 6 bases, with 7 bases between them. The CDR3 reads CASSLASANSPLHF. CDR3 DNA sequence: TGTGCCAGCAGCTTAGCGTCGGCTAATTCACCCCTCCACTTT.

On this clone: The junction shows a germline mismatch at one end, possibly a read error. The CDR3 DNA sequence: TGCGCAGCCAGTTTGGGTTTGGGTGGCTACACCTTC. This encodes CAASLGLGGYTF. This sequence joins TRBV19 and TRBJ1-2, with D uncertain. This CDR3 region has 12 residues. CDR1 and CDR2 from the germline V gene are LNHDA and SQIVND (reference sequence).

This clone occurred once. The chain uses TRBV2 and TRBJ2-7; D remains unclear. The ends were cut back, 7 bases at V and 6 bases at J, with 28 bases in the middle. The length of the CDR3 is 17 residues. Germline values: CDR1 SNHLY, CDR2 FYNNEI. CDR3 DNA sequence: TGTGCCAGCACCCCTCCCTTGGCGTGGAGTCTCCTGACCGAGCAGTACTTC. Amino acid sequence: CASTPPLAWSLLTEQYF.

The J gene is TRBJ1-2, the V gene TRBV7-9; D gene ambiguous. The ends were cut back, 5 bases at V and 1 base at J, with 11 bases in the middle. The CDR3 loop spans 14 amino acids. CDR1 is SEHNR, CDR2 FQNEAQ, per germline (reference sequence). In DNA, the CDR3 is TGTGCCAGCAGCCCAGCCAAGGGTAACTATGGCTACACCTTC. The encoded protein is CASSPAKGNYGYTF.

This sequence joins TRBV10-3 and TRBJ2-2; 10 nucleotides line up with TRBD2. Per the germline V gene, CDR1 is ENHRY and CDR2 is SYGVKD. The CDR3 loop spans 17 amino acids. Trimming removed 4 bases from V and 6 bases from J; junction bases left unmatched: 11. CDR3 protein: CAISVPSGSGTSGELFF. CDR3 DNA: TGTGCCATCAGTGTTCCTAGCGGGAGTGGGACTTCCGGGGAGCTGTTTTTT.

This clone showed up just once. The chain uses TRBV29-1 and TRBJ2-7; the match to TRBD1 covers 7 bases. Per germline, CDR1 SQVTM and CDR2 ANQGSEA. This CDR3 comprises 15 residues. With 8 bases clipped from V and 7 bases from J, the junction kept 20 bases outside the gene matches. The CDR3 DNA is TGCAGCACTGACGGATATAAGGGGGCATCGGGAGAGCAGTACTTC. The encoded protein is CSTDGYKGASGEQYF.

The V call is TRBV7-2, the J call TRBJ2-1, with TRBD2 identical over 7 bases. Germline values: CDR1 SGHTA, CDR2 FQGNSA. V lost 6 bases and J lost 7; bases outside the gene matches: 12. This CDR3 has 15 amino acids. The CDR3 DNA follows: TGTGCCAGCAGTTCCGGCGGGGGAGGAAGGAATGAGCAGTTCTTC. Protein product: CASSSGGGGRNEQFF.

The V call is TRBV7-3, the J call TRBJ2-1, with D unresolved. From germline, CDR1 is SGHTA and CDR2 FQGTGA. The CDR3 has 12 residues. V gave up 0 bases and J gave up 6 bases, with 3 bases separating them. The CDR3 bases are TGTGCCAGCAGCTTAACCCGCAATGAGCAGTTCTTC. Protein sequence: CASSLTRNEQFF.

On this clone: Within the sample, other DNA sequences also encode this same CDR3. The V gene is TRBV5-1, the J gene TRBJ1-5; TRBD1 might be the D (5 bases). CDR3 length: 14 residues. Trimming cost V 4 bases and J 2 bases, with 10 bases left between them. Germline lookup yields CDR1 SGHRS and CDR2 YFSETQ. The CDR3 region is CASSPGTGNQPQHF. DNA for the CDR3: TGCGCCAGCAGCCCCGGGACGGGCAATCAGCCCCAGCATTTT.

This clone was found a few times. J is TRBJ1-1 and V is TRBV9; perhaps TRBD1 as D (5 bases). The length of the CDR3 is 13 residues. Germline values: CDR1 SGDLS, CDR2 YYNGEE. V lost 5 bases to trimming and J lost 4 bases, with 12 bases between them. The CDR3 DNA is TGTGCCAGCAGGGCCACTGGGGGCACTGAAGCTTTCTTT. Encoded protein: CASRATGGTEAFF.

The chain combines TRBV27 with TRBJ1-5; D not certain. Trimming cost V 6 bases and J 0 bases, with 9 bases left between them. CDR3 length equals 14 residues. The germline CDR1 and CDR2 sequences are MNHEY and SMNVEV (reference sequence). The CDR3 bases are TGTGCCAGCAGCCTAGACACTAGCAATCAGCCCCAGCATTTT. Its protein product is CASSLDTSNQPQHF.

The chain combines TRBV28 with TRBJ2-2; 9 positions agree with TRBD1. The CDR3 is 16 amino acids. V trimming: 2 bases; J trimming: 6 bases; junction bases outside the gene matches: 7. From germline, CDR1 is MDHEN and CDR2 SYDVKM. CDR3 protein: CASSLTGTGRSGELFF. For the CDR3, the DNA is TGTGCCAGCAGTTTAACCGGGACAGGGAGGTCCGGGGAGCTGTTTTTT.

V gene TRBV6-5 combines with J gene TRBJ1-5; TRBD1 is a possible D gene (5 bases). The V end was cut by 4 bases, the J end by 0 bases, with 10 bases between. CDR3 length: 15 residues. Germline CDR1 MNHEY, CDR2 SVGAGI. The CDR3: CASSWGPYSNQPQHF. The CDR3 nucleotides read TGTGCCAGCAGTTGGGGCCCCTATAGCAATCAGCCCCAGCATTTT.

The chain is built from TRBV9 and TRBJ2-1; TRBD1 or TRBD2 may be the D gene (6 bases each). CDR1 is SGDLS and CDR2 is YYNGEE in the germline V gene. The CDR3 spans 8 residues. The CDR3 is CKGGEQFF. The CDR3 DNA follows: TGTAAGGGGGGCGAGCAGTTCTTC. The entire variable domain, with the rest obtained from reference TRBV9 and TRBJ2-1, is as follows: DSGVTQTPKHLITATGQRVTLRCSPRSGDLSVYWYQQSLDQGLQFLIQYYNGEERAKGNILERFSAQQFPDLHSELNLSSLELGDSALYFCKGGEQFFGPGTRLTVL.

V gene TRBV30 combines with J gene TRBJ1-1; 7 nucleotides agree with TRBD1. Germline CDR1 is GTSNPN and CDR2 is SVGIG (reference sequence). This CDR3 is 13 amino acids long. V was clipped by 2 bases and J by 6 bases; unmatched bases: 6. CDR3 region: CAWSPWTGSEAFF. CDR3 in DNA: TGTGCCTGGAGTCCTTGGACAGGCTCTGAAGCTTTCTTT.

The chain joins TRBV5-1 to TRBJ2-6; no clear D gene. The CDR3 sequence is 15 residues long. V shed 0 bases and J shed 3 bases, with 7 bases lying between them. The V gene's germline CDR1 is SGHRS and CDR2 YFSETQ. CDR3 sequence (DNA): TGCGCCAGCAGCTTGGGACACATTGGGGCCAACGTCCTGACTTTC. Translating it yields CASSLGHIGANVLTF.

The V gene is TRBV6-5, the J gene TRBJ1-2; maybe TRBD1 (5 bases). V shed 7 bases and J shed 4 bases, with 19 bases lying between them. This CDR3 is 15 amino acids long. Germline assignment: CDR1 MNHEY and CDR2 SVGAGI. CDR3 loop: CASTAGEGWGYGYTF. The CDR3 DNA follows: TGTGCCAGCACAGCCGGCGAGGGGTGGGGCTATGGCTACACCTTC.

V gene TRBV4-2 combines with J gene TRBJ2-3, with 7 bases identical to TRBD1. The germline CDR1 and CDR2 sequences are LGHNA and YNFKEQ. The CDR3 has 15 amino acids. With V trimmed by 3 bases and J by 4 bases, 7 bases remained unmatched. The CDR3 DNA is TGTGCCAGCAGCCAGGTCGACAGGGTCCCAGATACGCAGTATTTT. It specifies CASSQVDRVPDTQYF.

The V gene is TRBV27, the J gene TRBJ1-5; TRBD1 is a possible D gene (6 bases). Trimming pared 7 bases from V and 3 bases from J, leaving 13 bases between. CDR3 length: 14 residues. The germline V gene has CDR1 MNHEY and CDR2 SMNVEV (reference sequence). The CDR3 loop reads CASTPTGYNQPQHF. In nucleotides, the CDR3 is TGTGCCAGCACCCCGACAGGATACAATCAGCCCCAGCATTTT.